This T cell receptor (beta chain) was sequenced for a study of post-analysis software for immune sequencing data. Study overall: There were relapsing-remitting, secondary progressive and progressive-relapsing multiple sclerosis among the disease courses included.

As concerns this clonotype: Antigen unknown. A read error may account for a junction end that differs from germline.

Study results and caveats: Patients carried roughly 5 TRBV segments more frequently than controls did, and TRBV5-6, TRBV5-1 and TRBV20-1 were among them.

Sequencing libraries made from TCR beta cDNA carried unique molecular identifiers. About 500,000 cDNA molecules came from roughly 1 to 10 million T cells. TCRdb re-called the PCR reads through MiXCR, storing one row per CDR3 protein. Of hundreds of thousands of distinct CDR3 sequences in the sample, just under 30% were seen once. The germline gives CDR1 MNHEY, CDR2 SVGAGI. The CDR3 is made up of 16 amino acids. This sequence joins TRBV6-5 and TRBJ1-2; D may be TRBD1 (6 bases). The sample comprised blood. This clonotype originated in a girl aged 10 to 17 with multiple sclerosis. The CDR3 loop is CASRTRWGLANYGYSF. In nucleotides, the CDR3 is TGTGCCAGCAGGACTAGGTGGGGGCTAGCTAACTATGGCTACAGCTTC.